The present T cell receptor beta chain was sequenced within a study of beta chain bispecific antibodies for T cell cancers (dated by TCRdb to the early 2020s). Describing the broader study: T cells from healthy donors were cocultured with T cell leukemia lines in the presence of bispecific antibodies, after which the depletion of each TRBV family was measured by TRBV sequencing of the surviving cells. Jurkat cells expressed surface TRBV12 (TRBV12-3), and HPB-ALL cells expressed surface TRBV5-5.

The libraries included unique molecular identifier barcodes, and the barcodes were used to quantify clonotypes. Qiagen AllPrep DNA/RNA Micro kits were used to isolate total RNA, and an Agilent TapeStation was used to check RNA quality. TCR beta libraries were built by 5' RACE: cDNA synthesis followed by two PCR steps using TCR beta constant-region gene-specific primers. Sequencing of the TCR beta libraries was done on an Illumina MiSeq platform. As for how the authors treated the data: MIGEC, MiXCR and VDJtools were used to process the reads. Clonotype frequency was computed as the clonotype's share of unique molecular identifiers among all unique molecular identifiers in the sample. Nonfunctional TRBV genes classified in IMGT as pseudogenes or open reading frames, such as TRBV1, TRBV12-1 and TRBV21, were excluded. TCRdb trimmed public reads at Q25 via fastp, called clones via MiXCR and kept in-frame beta chains. Each entry is one CDR3 protein sequence, shown with its most common DNA and genes. These V and J calls are TCRdb output, not the study's own analysis. The sample table records 7,500 to 9,500 distinct CDR3 sequences; around 2.2% of these occur just once. The biggest ten clones account for around 71% of the sample.

Here is what the overall study found, with its caveats: Relative to anti-CD19, TRBV5-5 signal was reduced by about 98% and signal from the closely related TRBV5-6 was reduced by about 92% after anti-TRBV5-5 exposure. Compared with anti-CD19, anti-TRBV12 exposure reduced the TRBV12-3 share of total TRBV signal by approximately 99%; TRBV12-4 fell 36.5%, not significantly. Cross-reactivity of the anti-TRBV5-5 antibody with TRBV5-6 was attributed to high sequence similarity between the two genes. Leukemia cell line cells were mixed with normal T cells in each sequenced sample, and most of the targeted TRBV signal was derived from the leukemia cells rather than from the normal T cells.

What the treatment or condition label conveys for this sample: alpha-CD19 control bispecific (anti-CD19 x anti-CD3). T cells were expanded from blood mononuclear cells for 2 to 3 days using either anti-CD3 antibody OKT3 or CD3/CD28 Dynabeads. Anti-CD19 bispecific antibody cocultures served as comparators for TRBV sequencing; in separate killing assays, anti-CD19 had no effect on Jurkat or HPB-ALL cells. Expanded T cells were maintained in RPMI 1640 supplemented with approximately 10% fetal bovine serum, recombinant human IL-2 (about 100 IU/ml) and IL-7 (around 5.1 ng/ml). Each coculture mixed roughly 5 x 10^4 target cells and roughly 5 x 10^4 normal T cells with bispecific antibody in around 99 ul and was incubated at 37 degrees C for around 16 hours. Each bispecific antibody consisted of two single-chain variable fragments expressed in a single-chain diabody format with a His tag. The effector T cells were obtained from healthy human donors, with peripheral blood mononuclear cells isolated from leukapheresis samples by Ficoll density gradient centrifugation.

By sample share, this clonotype is medium-sized (0.01 to 0.1%). Its antigen has not been determined. Base qualities are missing; no much larger clone stands one base away. From cysteine to phenylalanine, the CDR3 is 12 amino acids long. Only the CDR3 part of the read is kept: 36 bases, read in frame from the first base. V and J lose 4 bases and 11 bases, and a span of 12 bases separates them. The germline V gene yields SGHTA for CDR1 and FQGTGA for CDR2. The chain couples TRBV7-3 to TRBJ2-1; no D gene call is confident. The sequence was obtained from a human donor in good health. Some clones in this sample may be carry-over from other donors' samples. Material: T cells from a healthy donor cultured with Jurkat leukemia cells, obtained from a culture containing an anti-CD19 bispecific antibody. The sequence in DNA is TGTGCCAGCAGCTCCCTCGACGGGCAGCAGTTCTTC. This codes for CASSSLDGQQFF.